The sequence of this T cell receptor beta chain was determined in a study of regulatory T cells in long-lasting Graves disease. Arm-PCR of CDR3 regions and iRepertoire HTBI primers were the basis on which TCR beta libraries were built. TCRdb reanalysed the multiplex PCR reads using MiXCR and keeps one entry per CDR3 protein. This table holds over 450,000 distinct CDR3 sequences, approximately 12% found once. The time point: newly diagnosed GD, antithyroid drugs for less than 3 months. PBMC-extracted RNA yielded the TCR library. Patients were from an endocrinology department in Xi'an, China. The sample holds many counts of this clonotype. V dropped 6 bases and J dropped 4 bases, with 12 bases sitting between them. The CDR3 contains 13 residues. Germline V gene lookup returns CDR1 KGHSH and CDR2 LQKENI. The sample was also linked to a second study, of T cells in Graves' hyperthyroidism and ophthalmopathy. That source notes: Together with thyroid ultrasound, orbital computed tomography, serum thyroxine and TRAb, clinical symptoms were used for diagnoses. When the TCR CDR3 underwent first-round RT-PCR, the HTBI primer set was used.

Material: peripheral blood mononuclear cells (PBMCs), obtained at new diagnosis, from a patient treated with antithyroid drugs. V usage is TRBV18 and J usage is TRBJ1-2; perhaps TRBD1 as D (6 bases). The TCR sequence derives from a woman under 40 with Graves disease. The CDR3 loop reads CASSGGQLYGYTF. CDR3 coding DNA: TGTGCCAGCTCGGGCGGACAGCTCTATGGCTACACCTTC.